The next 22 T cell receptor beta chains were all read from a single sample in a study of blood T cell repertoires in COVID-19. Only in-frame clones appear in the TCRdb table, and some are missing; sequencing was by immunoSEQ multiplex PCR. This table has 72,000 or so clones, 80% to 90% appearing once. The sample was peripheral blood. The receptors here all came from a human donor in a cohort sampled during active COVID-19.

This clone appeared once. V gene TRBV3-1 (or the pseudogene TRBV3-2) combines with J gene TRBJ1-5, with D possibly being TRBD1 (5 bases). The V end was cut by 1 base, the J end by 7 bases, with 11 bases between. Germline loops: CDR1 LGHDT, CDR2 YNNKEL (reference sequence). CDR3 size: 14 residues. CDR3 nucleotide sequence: TGTGCCAGCAGCCAAGGAGACAGTTACCAGCCCCAGCATTTT. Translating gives CASSQGDSYQPQHF.

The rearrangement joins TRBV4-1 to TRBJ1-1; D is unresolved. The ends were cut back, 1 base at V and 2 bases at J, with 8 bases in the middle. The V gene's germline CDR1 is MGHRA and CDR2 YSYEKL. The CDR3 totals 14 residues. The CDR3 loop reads CASSQGPVNTEAFF. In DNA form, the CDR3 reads TGCGCCAGCAGCCAAGGCCCGGTTAACACTGAAGCTTTCTTT.

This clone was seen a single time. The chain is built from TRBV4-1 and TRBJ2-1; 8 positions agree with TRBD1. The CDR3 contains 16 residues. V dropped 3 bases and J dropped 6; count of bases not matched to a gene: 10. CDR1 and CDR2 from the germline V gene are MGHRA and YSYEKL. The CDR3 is CASSQVGTGAPNEQFF. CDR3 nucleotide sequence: TGCGCCAGCAGCCAGGTGGGGACAGGTGCACCCAATGAGCAGTTCTTC.

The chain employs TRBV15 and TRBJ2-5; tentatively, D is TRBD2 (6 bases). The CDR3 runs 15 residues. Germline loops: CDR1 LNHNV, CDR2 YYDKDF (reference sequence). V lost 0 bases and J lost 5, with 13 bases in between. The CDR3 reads CATSREEGSPETQYF. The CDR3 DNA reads TGTGCCACCAGCAGAGAGGAGGGGAGTCCGGAGACCCAGTACTTC. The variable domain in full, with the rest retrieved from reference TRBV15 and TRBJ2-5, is DAMVIQNPRYQVTQFGKPVTLSCSQTLNHNVMYWYQQKSSQAPKLLFHYYDKDFNNEADTPDNFQSRRPNTSFCFLDIRSPGLGDTAMYLCATSREEGSPETQYFGPGTRLLVL.

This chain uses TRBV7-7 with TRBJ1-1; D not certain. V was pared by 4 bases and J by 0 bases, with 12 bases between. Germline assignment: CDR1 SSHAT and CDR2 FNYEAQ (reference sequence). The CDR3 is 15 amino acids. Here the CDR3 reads CASSWTEAMNTEAFF. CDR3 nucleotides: TGTGCCAGCAGCTGGACTGAAGCGATGAACACTGAAGCTTTCTTT.

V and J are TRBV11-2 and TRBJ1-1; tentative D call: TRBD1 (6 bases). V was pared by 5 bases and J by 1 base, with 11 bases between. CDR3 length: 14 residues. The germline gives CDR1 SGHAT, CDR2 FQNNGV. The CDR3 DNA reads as TGTGCCAGCAGCCCCCGGACAGCGAACACTGAAGCTTTCTTT. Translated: CASSPRTANTEAFF.

The CDR3 spells CASSFGLGGITDTQYF. The CDR3 nucleotides are TGTGCCAGCAGCTTCGGGCTGGGGGGTATCACAGATACGCAGTATTTT. The chain joins TRBV7-9 to TRBJ2-3; possible D gene TRBD2, 6 bases. Germline-derived CDR1 and CDR2 are SEHNR and FQNEAQ (reference sequence). The V gene lost 3 bases and the J gene lost 2 bases, with 15 bases spanning the gap. The CDR3 contains 16 residues.

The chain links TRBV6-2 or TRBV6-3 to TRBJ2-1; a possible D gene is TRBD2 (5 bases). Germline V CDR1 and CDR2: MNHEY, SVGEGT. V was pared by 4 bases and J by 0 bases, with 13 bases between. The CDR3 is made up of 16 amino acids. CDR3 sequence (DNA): TGTGCCAGCAGTTGGCAGCGGCAGAGCTCCTACAATGAGCAGTTCTTC. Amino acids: CASSWQRQSSYNEQFF.

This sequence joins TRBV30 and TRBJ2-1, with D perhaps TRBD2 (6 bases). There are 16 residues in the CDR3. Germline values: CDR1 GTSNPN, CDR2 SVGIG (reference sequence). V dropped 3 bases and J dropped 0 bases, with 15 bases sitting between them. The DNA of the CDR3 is TGTGCCTGGAGCCCCCGATTAGCGGACTCCTACAATGAGCAGTTCTTC. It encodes CAWSPRLADSYNEQFF.

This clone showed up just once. CDR3 nucleotides: TGTGCCATCAGTGAGGGAACGGGACTAGCAGACCAAGAGACCCAGTACTTC. Protein sequence: CAISEGTGLADQETQYF. The chain is built from TRBV10-3 and TRBJ2-5, with 9 positions matching TRBD2. This CDR3 region has 17 residues. CDR1 and CDR2 (germline): ENHRY, SYGVKD. The V gene end was trimmed by 2 bases and the J gene end by 0 bases; junction bases not matched to a gene: 7.

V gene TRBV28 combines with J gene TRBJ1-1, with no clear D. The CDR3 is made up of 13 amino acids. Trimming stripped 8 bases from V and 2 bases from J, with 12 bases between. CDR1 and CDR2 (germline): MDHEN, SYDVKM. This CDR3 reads CASYYDTNTEAFF. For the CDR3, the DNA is TGTGCCAGCTATTACGACACTAACACTGAAGCTTTCTTT.

CDR3 nucleotide sequence: TGTGCCAGCTCGACTAGCGGGGGCACAGATACGCAGTATTTT. It yields the protein CASSTSGGTDTQYF. The rearrangement joins TRBV5-4 to TRBJ2-3; TRBD2 matches at 11 bases. The germline gives CDR1 SGHNT, CDR2 YYREEE (reference sequence). CDR3 length: 14 amino acids. V shed 7 bases, J shed 1 base, and the junction held 2 bases outside the gene matches.

DNA of the CDR3: TGTGCCAGCAGTCACGACGTGGGGGCGCGTGGGGCCAACGTCCTGACTTTC. Translating it yields CASSHDVGARGANVLTF. The J gene is TRBJ2-6, the V gene TRBV28, with D possibly being TRBD1 (6 bases). Trimming shortened V by 5 bases and J by 3 bases, and 17 bases separated the two germline ends. CDR1 and CDR2 (germline): MDHEN, SYDVKM. CDR3 length: 17 amino acids. Combining the CDR3 with reference TRBV28 and TRBJ2-6 gives the whole variable domain DVKVTQSSRYLVKRTGEKVFLECVQDMDHENMFWYRQDPGLGLRLIYFSYDVKMKEKGDIPEGYSVSREKKERFSLILESASTNQTSMYLCASSHDVGARGANVLTFGAGSRLTVL.

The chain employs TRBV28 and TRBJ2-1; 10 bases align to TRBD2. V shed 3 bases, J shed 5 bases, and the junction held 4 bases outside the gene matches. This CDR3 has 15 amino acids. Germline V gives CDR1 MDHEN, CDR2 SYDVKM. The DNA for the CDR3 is TGTGCCAGCAGTTTTTTAGGGACTAGCGACAATGAGCAGTTCTTC. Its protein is CASSFLGTSDNEQFF.

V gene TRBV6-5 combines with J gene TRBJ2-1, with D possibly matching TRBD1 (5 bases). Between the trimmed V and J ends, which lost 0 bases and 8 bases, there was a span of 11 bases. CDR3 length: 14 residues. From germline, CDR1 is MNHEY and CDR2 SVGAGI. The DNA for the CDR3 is TGTGCCAGCAGTTACTCGACAGAGACGGATGAGCAGTTCTTC. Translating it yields CASSYSTETDEQFF.

The CDR3 spells CASSYSGGPTSYGYTF. In nucleotides, the CDR3 is TGTGCCAGCAGTTACTCAGGAGGGCCTACCTCGTATGGCTACACCTTC. The chain couples TRBV6-5 to TRBJ1-2, with D uncertain. Deletions cut 0 bases from V and 5 bases from J, with 16 bases between. CDR3 length: 16 amino acids. In germline, CDR1 is MNHEY, CDR2 SVGAGI.

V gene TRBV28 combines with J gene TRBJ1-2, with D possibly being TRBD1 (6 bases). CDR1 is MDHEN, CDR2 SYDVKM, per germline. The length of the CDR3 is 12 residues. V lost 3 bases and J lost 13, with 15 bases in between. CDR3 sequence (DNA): TGTGCCAGCAGTTTGGGGGCAGGGCCGGTCACCTTC. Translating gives CASSLGAGPVTF.

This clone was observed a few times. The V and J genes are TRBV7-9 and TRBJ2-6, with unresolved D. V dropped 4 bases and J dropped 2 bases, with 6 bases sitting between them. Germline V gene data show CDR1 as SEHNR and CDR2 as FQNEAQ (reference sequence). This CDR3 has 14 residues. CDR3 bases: TGTGCCAGCAGCTCGACACCTGGGGCCAACGTCCTGACTTTC. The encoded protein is CASSSTPGANVLTF.

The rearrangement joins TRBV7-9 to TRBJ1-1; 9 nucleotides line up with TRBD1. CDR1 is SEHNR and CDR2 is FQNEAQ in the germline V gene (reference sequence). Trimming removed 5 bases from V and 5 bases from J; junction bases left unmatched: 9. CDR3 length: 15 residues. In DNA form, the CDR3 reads TGTGCCAGCAGCGGTCCGGGGACAGGGTCTACTGAAGCTTTCTTT. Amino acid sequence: CASSGPGTGSTEAFF.

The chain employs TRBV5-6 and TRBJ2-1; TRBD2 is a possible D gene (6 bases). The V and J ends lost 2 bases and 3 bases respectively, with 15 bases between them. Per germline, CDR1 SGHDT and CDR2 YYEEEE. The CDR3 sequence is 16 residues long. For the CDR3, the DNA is TGTGCCAGCAGCTTAGTTTGGAGGGCCGACTACAATGAGCAGTTCTTC. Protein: CASSLVWRADYNEQFF. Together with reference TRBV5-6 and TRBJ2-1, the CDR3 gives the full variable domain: DAGVTQSPTHLIKTRGQQVTLRCSPKSGHDTVSWYQQALGQGPQFIFQYYEEEERQRGNFPDRFSGHQFPNYSSELNVNALLLGDSALYLCASSLVWRADYNEQFFGPGTRLTVL.

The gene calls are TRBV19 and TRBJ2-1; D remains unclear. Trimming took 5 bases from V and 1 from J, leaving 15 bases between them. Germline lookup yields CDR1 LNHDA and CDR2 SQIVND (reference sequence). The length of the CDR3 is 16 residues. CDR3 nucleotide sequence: TGTGCCAGTAGTCCCCACCCCAAGGAGTCCTACAATGAGCAGTTCTTC. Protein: CASSPHPKESYNEQFF.

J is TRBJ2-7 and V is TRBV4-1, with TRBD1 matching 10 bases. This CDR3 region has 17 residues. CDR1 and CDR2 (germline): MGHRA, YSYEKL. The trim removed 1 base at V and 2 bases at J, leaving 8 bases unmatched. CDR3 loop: CASSQGVTGGLPYEQYF. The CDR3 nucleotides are TGCGCCAGCAGCCAAGGGGTGACAGGGGGCTTACCCTACGAGCAGTACTTC.